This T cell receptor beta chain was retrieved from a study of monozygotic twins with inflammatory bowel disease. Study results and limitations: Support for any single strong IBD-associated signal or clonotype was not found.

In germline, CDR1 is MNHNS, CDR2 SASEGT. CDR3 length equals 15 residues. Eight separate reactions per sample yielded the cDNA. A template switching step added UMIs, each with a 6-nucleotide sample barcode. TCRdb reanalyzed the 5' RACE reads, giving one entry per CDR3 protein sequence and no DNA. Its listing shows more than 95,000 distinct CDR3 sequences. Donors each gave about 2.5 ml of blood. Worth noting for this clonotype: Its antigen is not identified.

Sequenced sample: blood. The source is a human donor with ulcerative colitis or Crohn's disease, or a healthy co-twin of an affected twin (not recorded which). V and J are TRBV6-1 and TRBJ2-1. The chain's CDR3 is CASSKTGRNYNEQFF.